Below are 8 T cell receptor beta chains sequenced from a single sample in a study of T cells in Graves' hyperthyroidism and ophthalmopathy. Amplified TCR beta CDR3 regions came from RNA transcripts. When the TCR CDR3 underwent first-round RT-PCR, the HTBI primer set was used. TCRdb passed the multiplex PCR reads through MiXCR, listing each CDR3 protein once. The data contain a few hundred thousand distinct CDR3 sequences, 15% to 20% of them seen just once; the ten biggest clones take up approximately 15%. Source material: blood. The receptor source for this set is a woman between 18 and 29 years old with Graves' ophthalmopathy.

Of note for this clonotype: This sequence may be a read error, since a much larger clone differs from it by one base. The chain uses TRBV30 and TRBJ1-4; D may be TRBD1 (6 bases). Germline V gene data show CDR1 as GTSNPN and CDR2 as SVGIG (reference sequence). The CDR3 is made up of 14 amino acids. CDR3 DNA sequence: TGTGCCTGGAGTGTTGGGGGGCTCGGGGAAAAACTGGTTTTT. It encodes CAWSVGGLGEKLVF. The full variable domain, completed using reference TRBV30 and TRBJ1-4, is SQTIHQWPATLVQPVGSPLSLECTVEGTSNPNLYWYRQAAGRGLQLLFYSVGIGQISSEVPQNLSASRPQDRQFILSSKKLLLSDSGFYLCAWSVGGLGEKLVFGSGTQLSVL.

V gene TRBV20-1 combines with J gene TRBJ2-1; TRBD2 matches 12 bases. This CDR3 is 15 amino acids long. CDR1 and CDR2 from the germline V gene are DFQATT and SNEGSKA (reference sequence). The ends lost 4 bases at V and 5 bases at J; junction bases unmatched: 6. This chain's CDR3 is CSANRLAGENNEQFF. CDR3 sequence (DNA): TGCAGTGCTAACCGACTAGCGGGAGAGAACAATGAGCAGTTCTTC.

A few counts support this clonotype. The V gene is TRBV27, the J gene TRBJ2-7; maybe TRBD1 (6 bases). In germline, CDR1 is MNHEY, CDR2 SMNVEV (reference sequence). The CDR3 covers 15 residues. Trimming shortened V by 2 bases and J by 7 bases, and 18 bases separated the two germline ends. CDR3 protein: CASSLVRQAPGEQYF. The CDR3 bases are TGTGCCAGCAGTTTAGTTCGACAGGCCCCGGGTGAGCAGTACTTC.

CDR3 protein: CATSIPNRRYGYTF. The CDR3 region has the DNA TGTGCCACCAGCATCCCCAACAGGAGATATGGCTACACCTTC. V usage is TRBV15 and J usage is TRBJ1-2, with D maybe TRBD1 (5 bases). From germline, CDR1 is LNHNV and CDR2 YYDKDF (reference sequence). The CDR3 is 14 amino acids. The V end was cut by 4 bases, the J end by 5 bases, with 14 bases between.

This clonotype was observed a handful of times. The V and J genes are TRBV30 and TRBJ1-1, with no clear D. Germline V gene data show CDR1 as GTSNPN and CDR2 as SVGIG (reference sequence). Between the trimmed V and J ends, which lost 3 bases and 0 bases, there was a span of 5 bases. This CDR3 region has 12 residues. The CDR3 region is CAWRNLNTEAFF. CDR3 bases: TGTGCCTGGAGGAACCTGAACACTGAAGCTTTCTTT.

The CDR3 sequence: CASAGLGGEQYF. As DNA, the CDR3 is TGTGCCAGCGCCGGGCTTGGGGGAGAGCAGTACTTC. The chain employs TRBV6-1 and TRBJ2-7; possibly TRBD1 or TRBD2 for D (5 bases each). V was pared by 8 bases and J by 7 bases, with 15 bases between. This CDR3 spans 12 amino acids. CDR1 is MNHNS, CDR2 SASEGT, per germline.

CDR3 DNA: TGTGCCAGCAGGGCCGGGGGACGGACCTACGAGCAGTACTTC. It encodes CASRAGGRTYEQYF. The chain has TRBV7-2 and TRBJ2-7, with D perhaps TRBD2 (6 bases). Germline-derived CDR1 and CDR2 are SGHTA and FQGNSA. This CDR3 comprises 14 residues. V dropped 6 bases and J dropped 2 bases, with 14 bases sitting between them.

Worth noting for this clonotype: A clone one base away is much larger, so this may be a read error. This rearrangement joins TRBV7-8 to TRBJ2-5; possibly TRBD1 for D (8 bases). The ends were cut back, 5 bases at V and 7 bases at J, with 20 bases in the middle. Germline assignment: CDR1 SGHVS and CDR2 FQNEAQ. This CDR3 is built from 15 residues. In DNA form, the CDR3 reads TGTGCCAGCAGCGGACAGGGCCAAAGGGGGGGGACCCAGTACTTC. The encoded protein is CASSGQGQRGGTQYF.